One sample yielded the 30 T cell receptor beta chains listed below, sequenced in a study of lymphopenia after photon versus proton radiotherapy. Repertoires were generated with immunoSEQ multiplex PCR, while TCRdb's copy carries only in-frame clones and drops some. The sample includes roughly 30,000 clones, approximately 95% of them seen just once. This specimen was peripheral blood, taken from a patient treated with photon-based radiotherapy. The receptors come from a woman aged 45 to 65 with cholangiocarcinoma.

CDR3 sequence reads: CASSQIALAGYGYTF. CDR3 bases: TGCGCCAGCAGCCAAATCGCCCTAGCAGGATATGGCTACACCTTC. This chain connects TRBV4-3 to TRBJ1-2; no firm D call. Germline CDR1 and CDR2: LGHNA and YSLEER. Trimming took 2 bases from V and 5 from J, leaving 15 bases between them. This CDR3 has 15 residues.

This sequence joins TRBV19 and TRBJ1-6, with D tentatively TRBD1 (6 bases). CDR1 and CDR2 from the germline V gene are LNHDA and SQIVND (reference sequence). The CDR3 is 15 amino acids. V shed 10 bases and J shed 6 bases, with 19 bases lying between them. The DNA of the CDR3 is TGTGCCACCAAGCCCCTGGACAGTTTTAATTCACCCCTCCACTTT. Translated: CATKPLDSFNSPLHF.

In the case of this clone: At one boundary the junction diverges from the germline segment, which might be a read error. CDR3 sequence (DNA): TGTGCCAGCATCTTACAGGGAGGGTATGGCTACACCTTC. It encodes CASILQGGYGYTF. The gene calls are TRBV11-2 and TRBJ1-2; weak D call: TRBD1 (6 bases). The CDR3 totals 13 residues. CDR1 is SGHAT and CDR2 is FQNNGV in the germline V gene.

This chain links TRBV2 with TRBJ1-1; 7 bases line up with TRBD1. CDR3 length: 14 amino acids. V was pared by 6 bases and J by 4 bases, with 8 bases of the junction left unmatched. The germline gives CDR1 SNHLY, CDR2 FYNNEI. The DNA for the CDR3 is TGTGCCAGCAGACCCTTGACAGGGAGCACTGAAGCTTTCTTT. As protein: CASRPLTGSTEAFF.

The rearrangement uses TRBV19 and TRBJ1-5; TRBD1 might be the D (6 bases). Germline CDR1 reads LNHDA; CDR2 reads SQIVND (reference sequence). CDR3 size: 15 residues. The V gene lost 6 bases and the J gene lost 6 bases, with 18 bases spanning the gap. The CDR3 nucleotides are TGTGCCAGTAGAACGACAGGTCCTTCCGGTCAGCCCCAGCATTTT. It is translated as CASRTTGPSGQPQHF.

The chain uses TRBV7-8 and TRBJ1-4; weak D call: TRBD1 (6 bases). V dropped 5 bases and J dropped 4 bases, with 11 bases sitting between them. The V gene's germline CDR1 is SGHVS and CDR2 FQNEAQ. This CDR3 is built from 14 residues. CDR3 DNA sequence: TGTGCCAGCAGCCACTACAGGGATAATGAAAAACTGTTTTTT. This translates into CASSHYRDNEKLFF.

The genes are TRBV5-4 and TRBJ1-1; D gene unclear. V was cut by 0 bases and J by 0 bases, with 6 bases left in between. This CDR3 is 14 amino acids long. CDR1 SGHNT and CDR2 YYREEE come from the germline V gene (reference sequence). The CDR3 sequence is CASSLALMNTEAFF. The CDR3 nucleotides read TGTGCCAGCAGCTTGGCCCTCATGAACACTGAAGCTTTCTTT.

The chain combines TRBV27 with TRBJ1-2; D is possibly TRBD1 (5 bases). Trimming shortened V by 5 bases and J by 0 bases, and 13 bases separated the two germline ends. This CDR3 spans 15 amino acids. Germline CDR1 reads MNHEY; CDR2 reads SMNVEV (reference sequence). CDR3 in amino acids: CASSQLRGPNYGYTF. CDR3 DNA sequence: TGTGCCAGCAGTCAACTACGGGGACCTAACTATGGCTACACCTTC.

In nucleotides, the CDR3 is TGTGCCAGCAGCCTCAGAGGTGCCGCCGGGGAGCTGTTTTTT. Protein: CASSLRGAAGELFF. V is TRBV13 and J is TRBJ2-2, with D unresolved. CDR3 length: 14 amino acids. Germline V gives CDR1 PRHDT, CDR2 FYEKMQ (reference sequence). V was pared by 5 bases and J by 6 bases, with 13 bases between.

The rearrangement links TRBV28 to TRBJ2-2; 7 nucleotides agree with TRBD2. The ends lost 5 bases at V and 4 bases at J; junction bases unmatched: 7. There are 15 residues in the CDR3. The germline V gene has CDR1 MDHEN and CDR2 SYDVKM. This CDR3 reads CASSPLGGGTGELFF. DNA for the CDR3: TGTGCCAGCAGTCCCCTGGGGGGGGGCACCGGGGAGCTGTTTTTT.

V and J are TRBV28 and TRBJ1-3; D is perhaps TRBD1 (6 bases). The CDR3 covers 16 residues. Deletions cut 2 bases from V and 0 bases from J, with 11 bases between. Germline V gene sequence: CDR1 MDHEN, CDR2 SYDVKM. This chain's CDR3 is CASSLGQLRSGNTIYF. Written as DNA, the CDR3 is TGTGCCAGCAGTTTAGGACAGCTCCGCTCTGGAAACACCATATATTTT.

The rearrangement uses TRBV11-2 and TRBJ2-7; 9 positions agree with TRBD2. This CDR3 is built from 15 residues. V dropped 2 bases and J dropped 2; count of bases not matched to a gene: 4. The germline CDR1 and CDR2 sequences are SGHAT and FQNNGV. CDR3 coding DNA: TGTGCCAGCAGCTTAACGAGCGGGGGGACCTACGAGCAGTACTTC. It is translated as CASSLTSGGTYEQYF.

DNA for the CDR3: TGTGCCAGTAGGGGGCTGAACAATCAGCCCCAGCATTTT. Translation gives CASRGLNNQPQHF. This chain links TRBV25-1 with TRBJ1-5; 7 bases are a match to TRBD1. In germline, CDR1 is MGHDK, CDR2 SYGVNS. The V and J ends lost 9 bases and 3 bases, in that order; junction bases with no gene match: 5. The CDR3 totals 13 residues.

This sequence joins TRBV2 and TRBJ2-3; 11 nucleotides line up with TRBD1. The germline CDR1 and CDR2 sequences are SNHLY and FYNNEI. The V and J ends lost 4 bases and 0 bases, in that order; junction bases with no gene match: 9. This CDR3 has 18 amino acids. CDR3 protein: CASSAVGTGGISTDTQYF. The CDR3 DNA follows: TGTGCCAGCAGTGCCGTCGGGACAGGGGGGATTAGCACAGATACGCAGTATTTT.

The chain employs TRBV19 and TRBJ2-3; D is unresolved. Germline assignment: CDR1 LNHDA and CDR2 SQIVND (reference sequence). The V end was cut by 0 bases, the J end by 9 bases, with 16 bases between. The CDR3 contains 15 residues. The CDR3 sequence: CASSIDAQSQSTQYF. The CDR3 DNA is TGTGCCAGTAGTATAGATGCCCAAAGTCAGTCCACGCAGTATTTT.

The J gene is TRBJ1-2, the V gene TRBV7-9; D not certain. V lost 5 bases to trimming and J lost 6 bases, with 19 bases between them. Germline values: CDR1 SEHNR, CDR2 FQNEAQ (reference sequence). This CDR3 has 15 amino acids. The CDR3 region has the DNA TGTGCCAGCAGCCCCTCGTCCGGGGAATTCAATGGCTACACCTTC. It is translated as CASSPSSGEFNGYTF.

CDR3 loop: CASSSNRYHYEQYF. For the CDR3, the DNA is TGTGCCAGCAGTTCTAATCGGTACCACTACGAGCAGTACTTC. This sequence joins TRBV5-6 and TRBJ2-7; D gene unclear. The CDR3 extends over 14 amino acids. The germline CDR1 and CDR2 sequences are SGHDT and YYEEEE. V gave up 5 bases and J gave up 3 bases, with 15 bases separating them.

V is TRBV30 and J is TRBJ1-2; D is perhaps TRBD1 (5 bases). This CDR3 has 14 residues. The ends were cut back, 0 bases at V and 8 bases at J, with 16 bases in the middle. Germline V gives CDR1 GTSNPN, CDR2 SVGIG (reference sequence). The CDR3 DNA sequence: TGTGCCTGGAGTGTACTGCGGACATCTGGCGGCTACACCTTC. Translated, it gives CAWSVLRTSGGYTF.

The rearrangement uses TRBV6-1 and TRBJ1-2; 10 bases fit TRBD1. V lost 7 bases, J lost 4 bases, and 9 bases stayed unmatched. This CDR3 region has 15 residues. Germline V gives CDR1 MNHNS, CDR2 SASEGT. The CDR3 DNA follows: TGTGCCAGCACCCCAGACAGGGGGCATAGCTATGGCTACACCTTC. As protein: CASTPDRGHSYGYTF.

J is TRBJ2-6 and V is TRBV4-3; weak D call: TRBD2 (6 bases). This CDR3 comprises 19 residues. V was clipped by 0 bases and J by 1 base, with 16 bases between them. Germline V gene sequence: CDR1 LGHNA, CDR2 YSLEER. The CDR3 region has the DNA TGCGCCAGCAGCCAAGATTTTGGAGGGGTCTCGTCTGGGGCCAACGTCCTGACTTTC. Its protein product is CASSQDFGGVSSGANVLTF.

This chain connects TRBV18 to TRBJ2-1; D unresolved. CDR3 size: 11 residues. Trimming removed 3 bases from V and 7 bases from J, with 4 bases in between. Germline V gene sequence: CDR1 KGHSH, CDR2 LQKENI. In nucleotides, the CDR3 is TGTGCCAGCTCACCTAGGAATGAGCAGTTCTTC. This sequence encodes CASSPRNEQFF.

The CDR3 loop is CASSSEQGWGTEAFF. The CDR3 coding sequence is TGTGCCAGCAGCTCCGAACAGGGTTGGGGCACTGAAGCTTTCTTT. The chain recombines TRBV7-9 with TRBJ1-1; tentatively, D is TRBD1 (6 bases). This CDR3 region has 15 residues. Germline assignment: CDR1 SEHNR and CDR2 FQNEAQ (reference sequence). V lost 4 bases to trimming and J lost 4 bases, with 16 bases between them.

This clone was seen only once. The chain couples TRBV4-3 to TRBJ1-2; the D gene is possibly TRBD1 (6 bases). The germline gives CDR1 LGHNA, CDR2 YSLEER. The CDR3 is 14 residues long. With 3 bases removed from V and 8 bases from J, the gap between germline ends came to 16 bases. CDR3 coding DNA: TGCGCCAGCAGCCAGTCAATACAGGGTTTGGGCTACACCTTC. This codes for CASSQSIQGLGYTF.

V is TRBV19 and J is TRBJ1-5; tentatively, D is TRBD1 (6 bases). Trimming left V 3 bases short and J 6 bases short, with 18 bases between. CDR1 LNHDA and CDR2 SQIVND come from the germline V gene (reference sequence). The CDR3 has 16 residues. CDR3 DNA: TGTGCCAGTAGTATCGGGAGGGGGAGTGGCGTTCAGCCCCAGCATTTT. It specifies CASSIGRGSGVQPQHF.

The chain combines TRBV11-3 with TRBJ2-2; tentatively, D is TRBD2 (5 bases). Trimming cost V 5 bases and J 5 bases, with 18 bases left between them. The CDR3 length is 16 residues. From germline, CDR1 is SGHNT and CDR2 YENEEA. CDR3 loop: CASSPGTWTETGELFF. CDR3 sequence (DNA): TGTGCCAGCAGCCCTGGAACCTGGACTGAGACCGGGGAGCTGTTTTTT. Complete variable domain (other parts from reference TRBV11-3 and TRBJ2-2): EAGVVQSPRYKIIEKKQPVAFWCNPISGHNTLYWYLQNLGQGPELLIRYENEEAVDDSQLPKDRFSAERLKGVDSTLKIQPAELGDSAVYLCASSPGTWTETGELFFGEGSRLTVL.

The gene calls are TRBV7-8 and TRBJ2-5; possibly TRBD2 for D (7 bases). Germline values: CDR1 SGHVS, CDR2 FQNEAQ. V gave up 3 bases and J gave up 5 bases, with 10 bases separating them. The CDR3 has 13 residues. CDR3 nucleotides: TGTGCCAGCAGCTTGGGGGGGCTGGAGACCCAGTACTTC. Its translation: CASSLGGLETQYF.

This clone was observed once. The DNA for the CDR3 is TGTGCCAGCAGTTACGGTTCTTTAGAGTCTCGTACGCAGTATTTT. Protein sequence: CASSYGSLESRTQYF. The chain links TRBV6-5 to TRBJ2-3; D ambiguous. The CDR3 is 15 amino acids. Deletions cut 2 bases from V and 8 bases from J, with 17 bases between. Germline loops: CDR1 MNHEY, CDR2 SVGAGI.

The chain is built from TRBV4-3 and TRBJ1-2; TRBD1 might be the D (5 bases). Germline values: CDR1 LGHNA, CDR2 YSLEER. The CDR3 is made up of 16 amino acids. The V end was cut by 2 bases, the J end by 3 bases, with 16 bases between. The CDR3 sequence: CASSQSSWGGDYGYTF. DNA for the CDR3: TGCGCCAGCAGCCAATCTTCTTGGGGAGGGGACTATGGCTACACCTTC.

The rearrangement links TRBV9 to TRBJ2-1, with 11 bases lining up with TRBD2. V lost 7 bases, J lost 4 bases, and 10 bases stayed unmatched. The CDR3 is made up of 16 amino acids. The V gene's germline CDR1 is SGDLS and CDR2 YYNGEE. The CDR3 sequence: CASAKRSSGGYNEQFF. In DNA, the CDR3 is TGTGCCAGCGCCAAGAGGTCTAGCGGGGGGTACAATGAGCAGTTCTTC.

The rearrangement joins TRBV7-2 to TRBJ1-5, with D hard to call. The germline CDR1 and CDR2 sequences are SGHTA and FQGNSA. The CDR3 extends over 13 amino acids. Trimming stripped 1 base from V and 5 bases from J, with 6 bases between. The DNA of the CDR3 is TGTGCCAGCAGCTTAGGGGCGTATCAGCCCCAGCATTTT. It encodes CASSLGAYQPQHF.